Presented here are 13 T cell receptor beta chains from one specimen sequenced in a study of blood T cells in healthy people across ages. With a J-beta primer mix and a sample-barcoded 5' primer, a second PCR ran roughly 6 to 11 cycles. TCRdb called the 5' RACE reads again in MiXCR, with one record for every CDR3 protein. The data hold around 800,000 distinct CDR3 sequences, with 20% to 30% observed a single time. A further study also used this sample, focusing on T cells of mothers and their children.

Sequencing input: blood. These receptor sequences come from a boy aged 5-17 years in good health.

This chain links TRBV7-2 with TRBJ2-7; D is uncertain. Trimming removed 4 bases at V and 4 bases at J, with 11 bases between. This CDR3 contains 13 residues. The germline gives CDR1 SGHTA, CDR2 FQGNSA. The CDR3 sequence is CASSSRYLYEQYF. The CDR3 nucleotides are TGTGCCAGCAGCTCCCGATATCTATACGAGCAGTACTTC. Full variable domain (remainder filled in from reference TRBV7-2 and TRBJ2-7): GAGVSQSPSNKVTEKGKDVELRCDPISGHTALYWYRQSLGQGLEFLIYFQGNSAPDKSGLPSDRFSAERTGGSVSTLTIQRTQQEDSAVYLCASSSRYLYEQYFGPGTRLTVT.

The V gene is TRBV19, the J gene TRBJ2-7; D remains unclear. This CDR3 spans 13 amino acids. V lost 8 bases and J lost 3, with 14 bases in between. Per the germline V gene, CDR1 is LNHDA and CDR2 is SQIVND (reference sequence). The CDR3 region has the DNA TGTGCCAGTGCCTCCTCCTCGGGCTACGAGCAGTACTTC. It translates to CASASSSGYEQYF.

This clonotype was found a few times. The chain links TRBV6-2 or TRBV6-3 to TRBJ2-7; no clear D gene. The length of the CDR3 is 15 residues. Germline V gives CDR1 MNHEY, CDR2 SVGEGT. V gave up 6 bases and J gave up 2 bases, with 17 bases separating them. The chain's CDR3 is CASRDLPDLTYEQYF. The CDR3 region has the DNA TGTGCCAGCAGGGACCTACCCGACCTAACCTACGAGCAGTACTTC.

Comments on this clonotype: One end of the junction does not line up with germline, which may come from a read error. The V and J genes are TRBV12-3 or TRBV12-4 and TRBJ1-2, with D maybe TRBD1 (6 bases). The CDR3 runs to 16 residues. This CDR3 is CASSFRQVPDNYRYTF. The CDR3 bases are TGTGCCAGCAGTTTCAGACAGGTCCCGGATAACTATCGCTACACCTTC.

The CDR3: CATSPDSYSNQPQHF. Written as DNA, the CDR3 is TGTGCCACCAGCCCGGACAGCTATAGCAATCAGCCCCAGCATTTT. The chain uses TRBV24-1 and TRBJ1-5, with D possibly matching TRBD1 (6 bases). Trimming removed 7 bases from V and 0 bases from J, with 12 bases in between. CDR1 and CDR2 from the germline V gene are KGHDR and SFDVKD. This CDR3 has 15 amino acids.

J is TRBJ1-5 and V is TRBV6-6; D is ambiguous. The CDR3 has 14 residues. The V gene's germline CDR1 is MNHNY and CDR2 SVGAGI (reference sequence). Trimming cost V 0 bases and J 3 bases, with 6 bases left between them. CDR3 sequence: CASSYSTPNQPQHF. The CDR3 nucleotides read TGTGCCAGCAGTTACTCGACCCCCAATCAGCCCCAGCATTTT.

This clonotype was counted a few times. V usage is TRBV11-2 and J usage is TRBJ2-5; D may correspond to TRBD1 or TRBD2 (5 bases each). Germline-derived CDR1 and CDR2 are SGHAT and FQNNGV. V was shortened by 3 bases and J by 4 bases, with 12 bases between the two germline ends. The CDR3 is 14 residues long. CDR3 protein: CASSFSEGPETQYF. The DNA for the CDR3 is TGTGCCAGCAGCTTCAGCGAGGGGCCAGAGACCCAGTACTTC.

This clonotype occurred a few times. The chain uses TRBV19 and TRBJ1-4, with D possibly TRBD1 on 6 matching bases. This CDR3 comprises 15 residues. Per germline, CDR1 LNHDA and CDR2 SQIVND (reference sequence). Trimming pared 5 bases from V and 4 bases from J, leaving 14 bases between. CDR3 residues: CASSLSGTNNEKLFF. CDR3 sequence (DNA): TGTGCCAGTAGTCTATCCGGGACAAATAATGAAAAACTGTTTTTT.

J is TRBJ1-4 and V is TRBV6-6; 7 bases align to TRBD1. Looked up from germline, CDR1 is MNHNY and CDR2 is SVGAGI (reference sequence). Losses at the gene ends were 4 bases for V and 5 bases for J; bases not matched to a gene: 7. This CDR3 contains 15 residues. CDR3 region: CASSSPGQINEKLFF. The DNA for the CDR3 is TGTGCCAGCAGTTCTCCGGGACAGATAAATGAAAAACTGTTTTTT.

This clonotype was found many times. This chain connects TRBV18 to TRBJ1-2, with 9 bases fitting TRBD1. Per the germline V gene, CDR1 is KGHSH and CDR2 is LQKENI. This CDR3 is built from 15 residues. V was clipped by 2 bases and J by 6 bases; unmatched bases: 7. For the CDR3, the DNA is TGTGCCAGCTCACCATCCGGGACAGGGAAGCATGGCTACACCTTC. This translates into CASSPSGTGKHGYTF.

This chain connects TRBV6-6 to TRBJ1-4; 12 bases map to TRBD1. V was pared by 3 bases and J by 14 bases, with 10 bases of the junction left unmatched. Germline V lookup: CDR1 MNHNY, CDR2 SVGAGI (reference sequence). CDR3 length: 15 residues. CDR3 DNA: TGTGCCAGCAGTTATCCCGGGACAGGGGGCGGAGGTCTGTTTTTT. Protein: CASSYPGTGGGGLFF.

Notes on this clonotype: The junction departs from the called germline gene at one end, perhaps through a read error. V is TRBV3-1 and J is TRBJ1-2, with 11 bases fitting TRBD1. The germline CDR1 and CDR2 sequences are LGHDT and YNNKEL (reference sequence). The CDR3 contains 15 residues. The CDR3 loop is CASSRGTGGSYDYAF. The CDR3 coding sequence is TGTGCCAGCAGCCGAGGGACAGGGGGATCTTATGACTACGCCTTC.

This clonotype was seen only a few times. This sequence may be a read error, since a much larger clone differs from it by one base. The V call is TRBV28, the J call TRBJ2-6; D is ambiguous. CDR3 length equals 15 residues. Trimming left V 7 bases short and J 2 bases short, with 12 bases between. From germline, CDR1 is MDHEN and CDR2 SYDVKM. CDR3 region: CASTSRGPGANVLTF. In nucleotides, the CDR3 is TGTGCCAGCACCTCGAGAGGCCCTGGGGCCAACGTCCTGACTTTC.